The T cell receptor beta chain under discussion was sequenced for a study of CD4+ T cells in melanoma. Study-wide findings and caveats: Neoantigen-specific CD4+ T cells in melanoma reportedly had diverse differentiation states.

TCRdb keeps only in-frame clones here, not all; method: immunoSEQ multiplex PCR. The table shows roughly 60,000 clones, with roughly three quarters occurring only once. As for this clone: Its antigen is unknown.

The sequence was collected from a human donor with melanoma. The sequencing sample was made of tumor tissue.

This CDR3 reads CASSTSPNSNQPQHF. CDR3 DNA sequence: TGTGCCAGTAGTACGTCCCCGAACAGCAATCAGCCCCAGCATTTT. The V and J genes are TRBV19 and TRBJ1-5; D is unresolved. V lost 4 bases to trimming and J lost 1 base, with 11 bases between them. Per the germline V gene, CDR1 is LNHDA and CDR2 is SQIVND (reference sequence). The CDR3 is 15 residues long.